This T cell receptor (beta chain) comes out of a study of CD8 T cells in ankylosing spondylitis (TCRdb year 2017). For the wider study: The study set out to find disease-linked TCR variants by profiling T cell receptor beta repertoires in ankylosing spondylitis patients and healthy donors. In total, the full study cohort was made up of 95 to 110 healthy donors and approximately 24 ankylosing spondylitis patients. Peripheral blood samples were taken, and synovial fluid was additionally collected from ankylosing spondylitis patients. General study outcomes and caveats: The disease-linked clones were reported as significantly enriched in matched synovial fluid samples from ankylosing spondylitis patients. Some of the motif variants had been reported before in the synovial fluid and blood of reactive arthritis patients, a finding that suggests common disease-initiation mechanisms. The disease-linked clones had a CD8+ phenotype and were found at relatively low frequencies in peripheral blood. A TCR beta motif made up of 7 to 9 highly homologous amino acid variants appeared to be characteristic of blood from ankylosing spondylitis patients.

V gives up 4 bases and J gives up 10 bases, and the segment between their germline ends measures 14 bases. The CDR3 holds 13 amino acids from the cysteine to the phenylalanine. Of the read, only the CDR3 DNA is kept; its 39 bases are in frame from base 1. This clonotype was detected a few times. Its antigen target is currently unknown. Base qualities are missing; no much larger clone stands one base away. The run used an Illumina HiSeq 2500. Quantitative 5'-RACE with molecular barcodes was used to prepare TCR beta libraries. As for the original processing: Disease-linked TCR variants were identified with a new computational method built on a probabilistic model of VDJ rearrangement. TCRdb ran its own pipeline on the public reads, namely fastp trimming at Q25 and MiXCR clone calling, and kept in-frame beta chains. Entries are consolidated by CDR3 protein sequence, retaining the most common genes and DNA. The V and J calls here are based on TCRdb, not the publication. This sample is represented by approximately 400,000 distinct CDR3 sequences; about 15% of them were singletons. Approximately 1% of the sample is in the top ten clones.

The chain was built from TRBV12-3 or TRBV12-4 and TRBJ2-1; a weak D assignment points to TRBD2 (5 bases agree). This sequence was found in a male donor with ankylosing spondylitis. The specimen was blood, either unsorted or a sorted T cell fraction (not recorded which). The bases are TGTGCCAGCAGTTCTCGAGGGAGAGACGAGCAGTTCTTC. Translation gives CASSSRGRDEQFF.